The present entry profiles one T cell receptor (beta chain) with its context. In its sample, this clone was seen once. Its antigen is not yet known. No base qualities exist here, and no much larger clone lies one base off it. This sample stems from a study of T cell responses to AZD1222 COVID-19 vaccine (dated by TCRdb to the early 2020s). Describing the broader study: TCR sequencing covered 230 or so trial participants: roughly 200 given two doses of AZD1222 and approximately 25 given two doses of MenACWY control vaccine. Trial participants were enrolled by age into subgroups of 18-55, 56-69 and 70-plus years, and around 150, 29 and 61 TCR-sequenced participants, respectively, were included in these subgroups.

The CDR3 regions of human TCRbeta chains were analyzed by immunosequencing. The original methods were these. TCRs in the repertoires were compared against a reference library of SARS-CoV-2-specific TCRs that had been generated with the MIRA antigen-specificity platform. Breadth was defined as the fraction of unique TCRs that were SARS-CoV-2-associated, and depth was defined as the fraction of total T cells that were SARS-CoV-2-associated. Using the MIRA data, each spike-specific TCR was assigned both to the spike region to which the TCR was reactive and to a CD4 or CD8 class. Log10-transformed breadth and depth values were compared by one-way ANOVA with Sidak's multiple comparisons tests. TCRdb mirrors the immuneACCESS table, restricted to in-frame sequences. Some clones are absent from its copies; in checked studies, under half trace to an unresolved V gene, and the reason for the others is unknown. Clone size and the V and J calls come from that table; the DNA yielded D and trimming. The sample records about 120,000 clones, under 95% of which are singletons. Approximately 0.98% of the sample is taken by the ten largest.

What the work shows at the level of the full study, not this receptor alone: Reportedly, almost half of the unique spike-specific TCRs recognized epitopes lying outside the regions that are mutated in the B.1.351 and B.1.1.7 variants. In the small 56-69-year group, the increase in depth fell short of significance, most likely because of low power. The vaccine-associated CD4 TCRs covered the entire spike protein, and the dominant responses fell in regions 160-218 and 743-854. Conclusions about previously exposed vaccinees are limited, since just a handful of AZD1222 recipients were seropositive for SARS-CoV-2 at baseline. Participants were mostly white British and included more females than males, and it was suggested by the authors that clonal diversity may have been underestimated. Because no day 14 peak-response samples were available, repertoires were characterized only after the peak T cell response. After two AZD1222 doses, spike-specific TCR breadth and depth were significantly higher than at day 0 and than in MenACWY recipients.

The sample's time point, from its label and the paper: about 28 days (+/-7) after the second vaccine dose. Because spike-specific TCR depth and breadth did not differ between the two schedules, AZD1222 recipients who got a second dose at roughly 4 weeks were pooled with those who got a second dose at roughly 12 weeks. The vaccinee samples were drawn from two UK trials, COV001 and COV002, one of which was a single-blind randomized controlled phase 2/3 trial testing AZD1222 (ChAdOx1 nCoV-19) in healthy adults. Trial participant PBMC samples were collected at day 0 and day 28 after the second dose for TCRbeta chain sequencing. V lost 4 bases and J lost 1 base, and the count of bases not matched to a germline gene is 3. The CDR3 runs 14 residues from the cysteine to the phenylalanine. Just the 42-base CDR3 DNA is kept, in frame starting at base 1. The germline V gene (reference sequence) supplies CDR1 SGHNT and CDR2 YYREEE.

Here the chain combines TRBV5-4 and TRBJ2-5; 8 central nucleotides agree with TRBD2. The clonotype comes from an adult who received the AZD1222 COVID-19 vaccine. This specimen was peripheral blood, taken 28 days after the second AZD1222 dose. The CDR3 region: CASSISGAQETQYF. In nucleotides, the sequence is TGTGCCAGCAGCATTAGCGGGGCCCAAGAGACCCAGTACTTC.